A selection of T cell receptor beta chains follows, all from one sample in a study of cytomegalovirus exposure and HLA in healthy donors. Sequencing used immunoSEQ multiplex PCR; TCRdb keeps in-frame clones, though not all of them. The sample lists 130,000 to 150,000 clones, around 79% seen once, with roughly 0.69% in the top ten. Sequenced sample: PBMCs. Every receptor here comes from a male donor in good health and CMV-seronegative. The CDR3 runs from the conserved cysteine through the conserved F or W. A D gene is named only where the DNA matches it firmly. The size entry is marked missing in some rows and otherwise reads once, few, many or a size class.

v_call: TRBV28
d_call: TRBD1
j_call: TRBJ1-1
clone_size: -
cdr3_nt: TGTGCCAGCACCACAGGGGGCACCACTGAAGCTTTCTTT
cdr3_aa: CASTTGGTTEAFF

v_call: TRBV6-6
d_call: -
j_call: TRBJ1-1
clone_size: -
cdr3_nt: TGTGCCAGCAGCCATAACAGGGACCAAGCTTTCTTT
cdr3_aa: CASSHNRDQAFF

v_call: TRBV5-6
d_call: TRBD1
j_call: TRBJ1-2
clone_size: -
cdr3_nt: TGTGCCAGCAGACAAAGGGACAGGGCTTTATCACCTGGCTACACCTTC
cdr3_aa: CASRQRDRALSPGYTF

v_call: TRBV9
d_call: -
j_call: TRBJ2-3
clone_size: -
cdr3_nt: TGTGCCAGCAGCGTAGTCGGGAACACAGATACGCAGTATTTT
cdr3_aa: CASSVVGNTDTQYF

v_call: TRBV6-4
d_call: TRBD2
j_call: TRBJ2-3
clone_size: few
cdr3_nt: TGTGCCAGCAGTGACCGCGGGGGGGCCACAGATACGCAGTATTTT
cdr3_aa: CASSDRGGATDTQYF

v_call: TRBV5-6
d_call: -
j_call: TRBJ2-5
clone_size: -
cdr3_nt: TGTGCCAGCAGCCTTCAAGAGACCCAGTACTTC
cdr3_aa: CASSLQETQYF

v_call: TRBV4-3
d_call: TRBD2
j_call: TRBJ2-1
clone_size: -
cdr3_nt: TGCGCCAGCAGCCAAGTTAGCGGGGATTACAATGAGCAGTTCTTC
cdr3_aa: CASSQVSGDYNEQFF

v_call: TRBV7-9
d_call: -
j_call: TRBJ2-7
clone_size: -
cdr3_nt: TGTGCCAGCAGCCAACAGAGGGACTACGAGCAGTACTTC
cdr3_aa: CASSQQRDYEQYF

v_call: TRBV6-6
d_call: -
j_call: TRBJ2-5
clone_size: -
cdr3_nt: TGTGCCAGCAGTCCCCGAGGGACCCAGTACTTC
cdr3_aa: CASSPRGTQYF

v_call: TRBV29-1
d_call: -
j_call: TRBJ1-3
clone_size: -
cdr3_nt: TGCAGCGTTGAAGGCGGGAGCTCTGGAAACACCATATATTTT
cdr3_aa: CSVEGGSSGNTIYF

v_call: TRBV19
d_call: TRBD2
j_call: TRBJ2-7
clone_size: -
cdr3_nt: TGTGCCGCGGGGAGGGCCTTTGAGCAGTACTTC
cdr3_aa: CAAGRAFEQYF

v_call: TRBV30
d_call: -
j_call: TRBJ1-5
clone_size: -
cdr3_nt: TGTGCCTGGAGTGAGGGGCACAATCAGCCCCAGCATTTT
cdr3_aa: CAWSEGHNQPQHF

v_call: TRBV7-2
d_call: -
j_call: TRBJ1-1
clone_size: -
cdr3_nt: TGTGCCAGCAGCTTCCAGGGCGCTGAAGCTTTCTTT
cdr3_aa: CASSFQGAEAFF

v_call: TRBV7-9
d_call: -
j_call: TRBJ2-3
clone_size: -
cdr3_nt: TGTGCCAGCAGCTTGGATCAGGGGGGCCTCACAGATACGCAGTATTTT
cdr3_aa: CASSLDQGGLTDTQYF

v_call: TRBV10-2
d_call: TRBD2
j_call: TRBJ2-7
clone_size: -
cdr3_nt: TGCGCCAGCAGTGGGGGAGCGGGAGAGGCGTCTTACGAGCAGTACTTC
cdr3_aa: CASSGGAGEASYEQYF

v_call: TRBV10-3
d_call: -
j_call: TRBJ2-1
clone_size: -
cdr3_nt: TGTGCCATCAGTCTTAACAATGAGCAGTTCTTC
cdr3_aa: CAISLNNEQFF

v_call: TRBV30
d_call: -
j_call: TRBJ2-7
clone_size: -
cdr3_nt: TGTGCCTGGACTCGTAGCGAGGAGCAGTACTTC
cdr3_aa: CAWTRSEEQYF

v_call: TRBV12-5
d_call: -
j_call: TRBJ2-1
clone_size: -
cdr3_nt: TGTGCTAGTGGTTTGACTAACTCCGAGTTCAATGAGCAGTTCTTC
cdr3_aa: CASGLTNSEFNEQFF

v_call: TRBV9
d_call: -
j_call: TRBJ1-1
clone_size: -
cdr3_nt: TGTGCCAGCAGCGTAGGAGATATTCGGACTGAAGCTTTCTTT
cdr3_aa: CASSVGDIRTEAFF

v_call: TRBV7-9
d_call: -
j_call: TRBJ1-2
clone_size: -
cdr3_nt: TGTGCCAGCAGCTTAGCGTCCGGTAACTATGGCTACACCTTC
cdr3_aa: CASSLASGNYGYTF

v_call: TRBV7-8
d_call: TRBD2
j_call: TRBJ2-5
clone_size: -
cdr3_nt: TGTGCCAGCAGCCATCTCCGACTAGCGGGGGGCCCCACCCCCGAGACCCAGTACTTC
cdr3_aa: CASSHLRLAGGPTPETQYF

v_call: TRBV18
d_call: -
j_call: TRBJ2-3
clone_size: -
cdr3_nt: TGTGCCAGCTCACTAGCGGCGGGCAACACAGATACGCAGTATTTT
cdr3_aa: CASSLAAGNTDTQYF

v_call: TRBV2
d_call: TRBD1
j_call: TRBJ2-5
clone_size: -
cdr3_nt: TGTGCCAGCAGTGAACGGACAGGGCGGGAGACCCAGTACTTC
cdr3_aa: CASSERTGRETQYF

v_call: TRBV2
d_call: -
j_call: TRBJ2-2
clone_size: -
cdr3_nt: TGTGCCAGCAGTGAAACCCCGGCGGGGCCCGGGGAGCTGTTTTTT
cdr3_aa: CASSETPAGPGELFF

v_call: TRBV7-3
d_call: -
j_call: TRBJ2-1
clone_size: -
cdr3_nt: TGTGCCAGCAGCTTACCCCGAGGCTCCTACAATGAGCAGTTCTTC
cdr3_aa: CASSLPRGSYNEQFF

v_call: TRBV5-1
d_call: -
j_call: TRBJ1-6
clone_size: -
cdr3_nt: TGCGCCAGCAGCTTCCAACCGAGGAGCTCCTATAATTCACCCCTCCACTTT
cdr3_aa: CASSFQPRSSYNSPLHF

v_call: TRBV5-1
d_call: TRBD1
j_call: TRBJ2-3
clone_size: -
cdr3_nt: TGCGCCAGCAGTTATGGACAGGAAACAGATACGCAGTATTTT
cdr3_aa: CASSYGQETDTQYF

v_call: TRBV7-2
d_call: -
j_call: TRBJ1-2
clone_size: -
cdr3_nt: TGTGCCAGCAGCGGACAGTCATATGGCTACACCTTC
cdr3_aa: CASSGQSYGYTF

v_call: TRBV14
d_call: -
j_call: TRBJ1-6
clone_size: -
cdr3_nt: TGTGCCAGCAGCCAAGATTACGGCGGGAGCTCCTATAATTCACCCCTCCACTTT
cdr3_aa: CASSQDYGGSSYNSPLHF

v_call: TRBV5-1
d_call: -
j_call: TRBJ2-7
clone_size: -
cdr3_nt: TGCGCCAGCAGCTTGGCAGGTGGCCGTTTTTACTCCTACGAGCAGTACTTC
cdr3_aa: CASSLAGGRFYSYEQYF

v_call: TRBV27
d_call: -
j_call: TRBJ1-5
clone_size: -
cdr3_nt: TGTGCCAGCAGTTTAAAACCCTATAGCAATCAGCCCCAGCATTTT
cdr3_aa: CASSLKPYSNQPQHF

v_call: TRBV10-3
d_call: TRBD1
j_call: TRBJ2-3
clone_size: -
cdr3_nt: TGTGCCACGATGGTGGGGGACAGGGAGGCCCTCGGCACAGATACGCAGTATTTT
cdr3_aa: CATMVGDREALGTDTQYF

v_call: TRBV29-1
d_call: -
j_call: TRBJ1-1
clone_size: -
cdr3_nt: TGCAGCGTTGTAAAACAGGGGAACACTGAAGCTTTCTTT
cdr3_aa: CSVVKQGNTEAFF

v_call: TRBV14
d_call: TRBD1
j_call: TRBJ2-5
clone_size: -
cdr3_nt: TGTGCCAGCAGCCAACCGAGGACAGGGGGCGGGGAGACCCAGTACTTC
cdr3_aa: CASSQPRTGGGETQYF

v_call: TRBV19
d_call: -
j_call: TRBJ1-3
clone_size: -
cdr3_nt: TGTGCCAGTAGTCCCCCGGGAAACACCATATATTTT
cdr3_aa: CASSPPGNTIYF

v_call: TRBV6-4
d_call: TRBD2
j_call: TRBJ2-3
clone_size: few
cdr3_nt: TGTGCCAGCAGTGACGGGACTAGCGGGGGGGCAGATACGCAGTATTTT
cdr3_aa: CASSDGTSGGADTQYF

v_call: TRBV5-4
d_call: -
j_call: TRBJ2-3
clone_size: once
cdr3_nt: TGTGCCAGCAGCTTCGCGACAGATACGCAGTATTTT
cdr3_aa: CASSFATDTQYF

v_call: TRBV30
d_call: -
j_call: TRBJ1-1
clone_size: -
cdr3_nt: TGTGCCTGGAGTGGGAAAACAGTTCTGAACACTGAAGCTTTCTTT
cdr3_aa: CAWSGKTVLNTEAFF

v_call: TRBV2
d_call: TRBD1
j_call: TRBJ1-4
clone_size: -
cdr3_nt: TGTGCCAGCAGTGAAGCCGGGACAGGGAATGAAAAACTGTTTTTT
cdr3_aa: CASSEAGTGNEKLFF

v_call: TRBV5-1
d_call: -
j_call: TRBJ2-1
clone_size: -
cdr3_nt: TGCGCCAGCAGCCCCACAGGGTACAATGAGCAGTTCTTC
cdr3_aa: CASSPTGYNEQFF

v_call: TRBV6-5
d_call: -
j_call: TRBJ1-4
clone_size: -
cdr3_nt: TGTGCCAGCAGTTACTCAGAGACTAATGAAAAACTGTTTTTT
cdr3_aa: CASSYSETNEKLFF

v_call: TRBV11-2
d_call: -
j_call: TRBJ1-3
clone_size: -
cdr3_nt: TGTGCCAGCAGCTTAGAGGGGGGCTCTGGAAACACCATATATTTT
cdr3_aa: CASSLEGGSGNTIYF

v_call: TRBV6-6
d_call: -
j_call: TRBJ1-2
clone_size: -
cdr3_nt: TGTGCCAGCAGTTCCCAGGGGAACTATGGCTACACCTTC
cdr3_aa: CASSSQGNYGYTF

v_call: TRBV11-3
d_call: TRBD2
j_call: TRBJ2-1
clone_size: -
cdr3_nt: TGTGCCAGCAGCTCAGGCGGTAGCGGGGGGGCCAATGAGCAGTTCTTC
cdr3_aa: CASSSGGSGGANEQFF

v_call: TRBV9
d_call: TRBD1
j_call: TRBJ2-7
clone_size: -
cdr3_nt: TGTGCCAGCAGCCCGGGACAGGGGCTGTACGAGCAGTACTTC
cdr3_aa: CASSPGQGLYEQYF